Listed below are T cell receptor beta chains from one sample, sequenced in a study of neurological immune-mediated disorders. TCRdb re-derived calls from the 5' RACE reads in MiXCR, one entry per CDR3 protein. Of more than 55,000 distinct CDR3 sequences in the sample, 20% to 30% were seen once. Material: PBMCs. The receptors were gathered from a man in his sixties with HTLV-1-associated myelopathy (HAM/TSP). Each CDR3 is given with its conserved first and last residue.

>TRBV20-1
CSASGGVAGGKETQYF
>TRBV3-1
CASSSANTGELFF
>TRBV5-6
CASSLRTGGQFF
>TRBV7-9
CASSSQGSYEQYF
>TRBV20-1
CSARAGGSPLHF
>TRBV28
CASRPSGQGSYEQYF
>TRBV12-3/TRBV12-4
CASSPQGLGGYTF
>TRBV3-1
CASSQEPQGALTDTQYF
>TRBV6-2/TRBV6-3
CASSYPLASNTDTQYF
>TRBV25-1
CASSDTGTGADTQYF
>TRBV28
CASSPRDRIEAFF
>TRBV20-1
CSARGGASGSSYEQYF
>TRBV6-2/TRBV6-3
CASKQDQETQYF
>TRBV5-1
CASSATSGDAYEQYF